This is a list of T cell receptor beta chains from one sample in a study of PD-1 blockade in classical Hodgkin lymphoma. The protocol was immunoSEQ multiplex PCR, while the TCRdb copy is restricted to in-frame clones and leaves out a portion. The data show some 11,000 clones, more than 75% seen once. Sequenced material: peripheral blood mononuclear cells (PBMCs), taken at baseline. Every receptor here comes from a human donor with classical Hodgkin lymphoma. Both conserved end residues are part of each CDR3. D genes are given only for firm matches. The size field is filled for only some rows; it gives once, few, many or a size class.

CDR3nt	CDR3aa	j_gene	d_gene	abundance	v_gene
TGTGCCAGCAGTGCCTCGCAACAAGGCAACACTGAAGCTTTCTTT	CASSASQQGNTEAFF	TRBJ1-1	.	.	TRBV6-4
TGCAGCGTTGAAGATCTTTGGGGCGGCCTCGGTGGTAATGAGCAGTTCTTC	CSVEDLWGGLGGNEQFF	TRBJ2-1	.	medium-sized	TRBV29-1
TGTGCCAGCTCACCATCAGACAGGGGAGTCGCCTACGAGCAGTACTTC	CASSPSDRGVAYEQYF	TRBJ2-7	TRBD1	.	TRBV18
TGTGCCAGCAGCCAAGGGGGACGGGGATCTGCCGACGAGCAGTACTTC	CASSQGGRGSADEQYF	TRBJ2-7	.	once	TRBV4-2
TGTGCCACCAGCAAAGGGAGGGAGAACACTGAAGCTTTCTTT	CATSKGRENTEAFF	TRBJ1-1	.	.	TRBV15
TGTGCCAGCGGGGACAGGGCACCCCTCGGGCAGTACTTC	CASGDRAPLGQYF	TRBJ2-7	TRBD1	.	TRBV6-1
TGTGCCAGCAGCCAATTGGGACAGGGGATCACTGAAGCTTTCTTT	CASSQLGQGITEAFF	TRBJ1-1	TRBD1	.	TRBV14
TGTGCCACCAGCAGAAGACAGGGTTCCGGAAACACCATATATTTT	CATSRRQGSGNTIYF	TRBJ1-3	TRBD1	.	TRBV15
TGTGCCAGTAGTATATGGACGGACTATGGCTACACCTTC	CASSIWTDYGYTF	TRBJ1-2	.	.	TRBV19
TGTGCCAGCCCCCCTGGGGGACAGTACAACAATGAGCAGTTCTTC	CASPPGGQYNNEQFF	TRBJ2-1	.	.	TRBV21-1
TGTGCCAGCAGTCCCCGTGGAGCGGGAGTTGGGAGCGAGCAGTACTTC	CASSPRGAGVGSEQYF	TRBJ2-7	TRBD2	.	TRBV27
TGTGCCAGCAGGACTGGGGGAACTGGAAACACCATATATTTT	CASRTGGTGNTIYF	TRBJ1-3	.	.	TRBV28
TGTGCCAGCAGCGCCCGAAGCGCCGGTGTCGGGAACACCATATATTTT	CASSARSAGVGNTIYF	TRBJ1-3	.	.	TRBV9
TGCAGCGTTGAATGGGGACAGGGATGGGGCTCCTACAATGAGCAGTTCTTC	CSVEWGQGWGSYNEQFF	TRBJ2-1	TRBD1	.	TRBV29-1
TGTGCCAGCAGCCCAACCCCCGGACTAGCGGGAACCTACAATGAGCAGTTCTTC	CASSPTPGLAGTYNEQFF	TRBJ2-1	TRBD2	once	TRBV7-9
TGCACCAGCAGCCAAGAAGTTGCGTTCAGCTCCTACAATGAGCAGTTCTTC	CTSSQEVAFSSYNEQFF	TRBJ2-1	.	.	TRBV1
TGTGCCAGCAGCTTAGCGCCGTCCTCGGATGGCTACACCTTC	CASSLAPSSDGYTF	TRBJ1-2	.	.	TRBV7-8
TGTGCCAGCTCACCACGATTTGTTCGTGGGTTCGAGCAGTACTTC	CASSPRFVRGFEQYF	TRBJ2-7	.	.	TRBV18
TGTGCTAGTGGTTTGGTCTCCATGAACACTGAAGCTTTCTTT	CASGLVSMNTEAFF	TRBJ1-1	.	.	TRBV12-5
TGTGCCAGCAGCTTAGTTCCGGGACAGGGACAAACAACTAATGAAAAACTGTTTTTT	CASSLVPGQGQTTNEKLFF	TRBJ1-4	TRBD1	.	TRBV7-6
TGTGCCAGCAGCCTCCGGACAGGGCCTCCCAACAATGAGCAGTTCTTC	CASSLRTGPPNNEQFF	TRBJ2-1	TRBD1	.	TRBV11-3
TGCGCCAGCAGCCCGGCCTCCGCGGGAATTAGCAATCAGCCCCAGCATTTT	CASSPASAGISNQPQHF	TRBJ1-5	.	once	TRBV4-1
TGTGCCAGCAGCGTAGTTGGTGGGATGGGGGAGCTGTTTTTT	CASSVVGGMGELFF	TRBJ2-2	.	.	TRBV9
TGTGCCAGCAGTTACTCGACTAGCGGTCCTCTGGAGCAGTACTTC	CASSYSTSGPLEQYF	TRBJ2-7	TRBD2	.	TRBV6-5
TGTGCCAGCTCAATCCTTCAGGGACCCGGGCCCAAAAACATTCAGTACTTC	CASSILQGPGPKNIQYF	TRBJ2-4	.	.	TRBV18
TGCGCCAGCAGCTTCGGGACGGCGAACACTGAAGCTTTCTTT	CASSFGTANTEAFF	TRBJ1-1	.	once	TRBV5-1
TGTGCCAGCAGCTTGGCAGGGTTCAATGGCTACACCTTC	CASSLAGFNGYTF	TRBJ1-2	.	.	TRBV7-6
TGTGCCAGCGCCCGGGACAGGGGAAATAACTACGAGCAGTACTTC	CASARDRGNNYEQYF	TRBJ2-7	TRBD1	few	TRBV6-1
TGCAGCGCTGTCCCCGGGACAGGGGCCGATCAGCCCCAGCATTTT	CSAVPGTGADQPQHF	TRBJ1-5	TRBD1	once	TRBV29-1
TGCGCCAGCAGTGAGTCGCGTTGGGACAGCCAAGAGACCCAGTACTTC	CASSESRWDSQETQYF	TRBJ2-5	TRBD1	few	TRBV10-2
TGTGCCAGCAGCGCGGCCTCCTACAATGAGCAGTTCTTC	CASSAASYNEQFF	TRBJ2-1	.	.	TRBV5-4
TGTGCCAGCCGTACGACAGGGGGTAGAGAAGCTTTCTTT	CASRTTGGREAFF	TRBJ1-1	TRBD1	.	TRBV6-1
TGTGCCAGCAGTGAAGGGGACAGGAATGGTGAAAAACTGTTTTTT	CASSEGDRNGEKLFF	TRBJ1-4	TRBD1	once	TRBV6-1
TGTGCCAGCAGTTTAGCGGCGGGAACAGATACGCAGTATTTT	CASSLAAGTDTQYF	TRBJ2-3	.	few	TRBV27
TGCACCAGCAGCCAAACTAGCGGAGCACCGAACACCGGGGAGCTGTTTTTT	CTSSQTSGAPNTGELFF	TRBJ2-2	.	.	TRBV1
TGCGCCAGCAGCCCTAGCGGGGCCTACAATGAGCAGTTCTTC	CASSPSGAYNEQFF	TRBJ2-1	TRBD2	.	TRBV4-1
TGCGCCAGCAGCTTGGGGACATCCGCCTACGAGCAGTACTTC	CASSLGTSAYEQYF	TRBJ2-7	.	.	TRBV5-1
TGTGCCAGCAGCTTGGTTGTCTACGAGCAGTACTTC	CASSLVVYEQYF	TRBJ2-7	.	.	TRBV7-9
TGTGCCAGCAGTGAAAGTGACCACTATGGCTACACCTTC	CASSESDHYGYTF	TRBJ1-2	.	.	TRBV25-1
TGTGCCAGCAGCTTAAGGTCCCCACAGTACTTC	CASSLRSPQYF	TRBJ2-7	.	.	TRBV7-9
TGTGCCAGCAGCAAAAAAAGGGTGCGGGGGACAGGGAAAAACATTCAGTACTTC	CASSKKRVRGTGKNIQYF	TRBJ2-4	.	.	TRBV21-1
TGTGCCAGCAGCCCCGGACTTGAAGAGACCCAGTACTTC	CASSPGLEETQYF	TRBJ2-5	.	.	TRBV7-8